Here is one T cell receptor beta chain with its context. The antigen is unknown. CDR1 is SGHTA, CDR2 FQGNSA, per germline. This CDR3 has 14 amino acids. V was cut by 5 bases and J by 7 bases, with 15 bases left in between. This entry belongs to a study of cytomegalovirus exposure and HLA in healthy donors. Study results and caveats: TCR beta chains associated with HLA were, in a later analysis, more clonally expanded than equally common others. The authors considered a cluster of highly shared sequence variants likely to be a sequencing artifact.

The PCR had 60 Vbeta and 13 Jbeta primers. Original methodology: Unique TCR beta chains totaled some 80 million in a later count, with roughly 12 million of them shared. TCRdb's copy holds only in-frame clones and misses some; the assay was immunoSEQ multiplex PCR. From that table come the V and J calls and clone size; the DNA was used to work out D and trimming. In all, the sample yields roughly 65,000 clones. The receptor's source is a boy aged 10-17 years in good health and CMV-seronegative. This rearrangement joins TRBV7-2 to TRBJ2-1; no definite D call. The sample was PBMCs. In DNA, the CDR3 is TGTGCCAGCAGCCCCTTCCAGGCCAGGAATGAGCAGTTCTTC. This sequence encodes CASSPFQARNEQFF. The full variable domain, rest sourced from reference TRBV7-2 and TRBJ2-1, is GAGVSQSPSNKVTEKGKDVELRCDPISGHTALYWYRQSLGQGLEFLIYFQGNSAPDKSGLPSDRFSAERTGGSVSTLTIQRTQQEDSAVYLCASSPFQARNEQFFGPGTRLTVL.